A selection of T cell receptor beta chains follows, all from one sample in a study of T cell responses to AZD1222 COVID-19 vaccine. Only in-frame clones appear in the TCRdb table, and some are missing; sequencing was by immunoSEQ multiplex PCR. The sample has roughly 180,000 clones, about nine tenths seen once; the top ten hold approximately 1.8%. The starting material was peripheral blood, obtained 28 days after the second AZD1222 dose. These receptors all come from an adult who received the AZD1222 COVID-19 vaccine. Each CDR3 is given with its conserved first and last residue. The D gene is left open where the match is weak. Only some rows state a clone size, as once, few, many or a class for expanded clones.

TRBV2	TRBJ1-1	.	.	TGTGCCAGCAGTGGCCAGGGTTACACTGAAGCTTTCTTT	CASSGQGYTEAFF
TRBV18	TRBJ2-7	.	TRBD1	TGTGCCAGCTCACTCATCGGACAGGGGTCCTACGAGCAGTACTTC	CASSLIGQGSYEQYF
TRBV11-3	TRBJ1-4	.	.	TGTGCCAGCAGCTTACTAGGATTACAGGTTTCAACTAATGAAAAACTGTTTTTT	CASSLLGLQVSTNEKLFF
TRBV5-1	TRBJ2-4	.	.	TGCGCCAGCAGCGTACCAGGGACCCAAAACATTCAGTACTTC	CASSVPGTQNIQYF
TRBV10-3	TRBJ1-5	.	.	TGTGCCATCAGTGAGTGGGGGGACGGGCCCCAGCATTTT	CAISEWGDGPQHF
TRBV13	TRBJ2-5	.	.	TGTGCCAGCAGCCACCAAGAGACCCAGTACTTC	CASSHQETQYF
TRBV12-3/TRBV12-4	TRBJ2-7	.	.	TGTGCCAGCAGCCCCGAATACTACGAGCAGTACTTC	CASSPEYYEQYF
TRBV7-9	TRBJ2-5	.	TRBD2	TGTGCCAGCAGCCCGCGGACTAGCGGACAAGAGACCCAGTACTTC	CASSPRTSGQETQYF
TRBV19	TRBJ2-2	.	TRBD2	TGTGCCAGTAGTACGTTAGCGGGGTACACCGGGGAGCTGTTTTTT	CASSTLAGYTGELFF
TRBV7-8	TRBJ1-2	.	TRBD1	TGTGCCAGCAGCTTAGGGGGACAGGGCTACACCTTC	CASSLGGQGYTF
TRBV6-7	TRBJ2-3	once	.	TGTGCCAGCGGGCCAGATACGCAGTATTTT	CASGPDTQYF
TRBV18	TRBJ2-3	.	TRBD2	TGTGCCAGCTCACCGACTAGCGGAACGCAGTATTTT	CASSPTSGTQYF
TRBV19	TRBJ1-5	.	.	TGTGCCAGTACCCGGGGGGGGTCAGGTGCCCAGCATTTT	CASTRGGSGAQHF
TRBV30	TRBJ1-2	.	.	TGTGCCTGGAGCAGACAGGCCGGGAGCTATGGCTACACCTTC	CAWSRQAGSYGYTF
TRBV6-5	TRBJ2-5	.	.	TGTGCCAGCACCGTGGGGGCGCAGACCCAGTACTTC	CASTVGAQTQYF
TRBV6-2/TRBV6-3	TRBJ1-5	.	.	TGTGCCAGCAGTTACGCGGGGGCGGATAATCAGCCCCAGCATTTT	CASSYAGADNQPQHF
TRBV4-2	TRBJ1-1	medium-sized	.	TGTGCCAGCAGCCAAGCGGGGAGCGCTGAAGCTTTCTTT	CASSQAGSAEAFF
TRBV7-2	TRBJ2-1	.	.	TGTGCCAGCAGCTTAGGCGGGGAGATCTACAATGAGCAGTTCTTC	CASSLGGEIYNEQFF
TRBV19	TRBJ2-2	.	.	TGTGCCAGTAAGGCGGAGGCCCTATTCAACACCGGGGAGCTGTTTTTT	CASKAEALFNTGELFF
TRBV9	TRBJ1-6	.	.	TGTGCCAGCAGCGCCCAGGGGCGAGGCTATAATTCACCCCTCCACTTT	CASSAQGRGYNSPLHF
TRBV15	TRBJ2-7	.	.	TGTGCCACCAGCAACAGACAGACTACTAACTCCTACGAGCAGTACTTC	CATSNRQTTNSYEQYF
TRBV7-2	TRBJ1-1	.	.	TGTGCCAGCAGCCCGGGTCGGGGGAGGACTGAAGCTTTCTTT	CASSPGRGRTEAFF
TRBV12-5	TRBJ2-5	.	.	TGTGCTAGTGGTTCTGGACCGGCCAACAAAGAGACCCAGTACTTC	CASGSGPANKETQYF
TRBV6-5	TRBJ1-5	once	.	TGTGCCAGCAGTTACGGGGGTCGTAGCAATCAGCCCCAGCATTTT	CASSYGGRSNQPQHF
TRBV29-1	TRBJ2-7	.	.	TGCAGCGTTGAAGACAGTTCCTACGAGCAGTACTTC	CSVEDSSYEQYF
TRBV2	TRBJ2-1	once	TRBD1	TGTGCCAGCAGTGAAGGCCAACAGGGGACATATGAGCAGTTCTTC	CASSEGQQGTYEQFF
TRBV24-1	TRBJ2-3	.	TRBD1	TGTGCCACCAGTGATTCGACAGGGGGCGCAGATACGCAGTATTTT	CATSDSTGGADTQYF
TRBV7-9	TRBJ1-1	.	.	TGTGCCAGCAGCTCCGGGGGCAGGGCCGGCACTGAAGCTTTCTTT	CASSSGGRAGTEAFF
TRBV7-2	TRBJ2-7	.	TRBD2	TGTGCCAGCAGCCCACCCGGACTAGCGGGAGGGAAAAAGGACGAGCAGTACTTC	CASSPPGLAGGKKDEQYF